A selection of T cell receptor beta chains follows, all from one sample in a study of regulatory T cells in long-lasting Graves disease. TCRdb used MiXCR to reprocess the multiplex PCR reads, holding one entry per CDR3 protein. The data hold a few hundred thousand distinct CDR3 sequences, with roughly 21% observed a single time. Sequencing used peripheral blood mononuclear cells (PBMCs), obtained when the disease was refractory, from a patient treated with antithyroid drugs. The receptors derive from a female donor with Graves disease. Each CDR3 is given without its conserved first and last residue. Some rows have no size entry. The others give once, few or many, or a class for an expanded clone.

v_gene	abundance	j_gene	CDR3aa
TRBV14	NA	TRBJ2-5	ASSQDWRRAGGLETQY
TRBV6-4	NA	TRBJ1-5	ASSDFPSNQPQH
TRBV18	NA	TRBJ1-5	ASSKTRDQPQH
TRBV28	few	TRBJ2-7	ASSFALGQTYEQY
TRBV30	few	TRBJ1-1	AWSPTVNTEAF
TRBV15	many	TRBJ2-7	ATSRDPGDYEQY
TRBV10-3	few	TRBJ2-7	ATGGPGGGDGQY
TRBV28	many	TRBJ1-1	ASSLGGADEAF
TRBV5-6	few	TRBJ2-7	ASSRRREILHEQY
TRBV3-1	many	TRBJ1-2	ASSQEGGRGYT
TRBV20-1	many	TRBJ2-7	SASRGQGNYEQY
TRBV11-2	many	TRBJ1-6	ASSRRDRGSPLH
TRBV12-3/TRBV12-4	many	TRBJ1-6	ASSEAGRENSPLH
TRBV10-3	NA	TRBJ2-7	AISDNNYEQY
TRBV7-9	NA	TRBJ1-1	ASSLFQGLNTEAF
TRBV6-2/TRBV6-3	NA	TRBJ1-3	ASSQGQGVGNTIY
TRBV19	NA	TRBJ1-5	ASSLPGQVSQPQH
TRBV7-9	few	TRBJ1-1	ASSNMRGARMNTEAF
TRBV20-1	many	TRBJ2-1	SARTSGAEQF
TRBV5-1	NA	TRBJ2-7	ASSLERVYPYEQY
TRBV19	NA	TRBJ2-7	ASSKQGARDRSYEQY
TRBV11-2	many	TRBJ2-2	ASSLYQSTGELF
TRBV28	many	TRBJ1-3	ATGARRTGNTIY
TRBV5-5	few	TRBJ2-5	ASSLWTGGEETQY
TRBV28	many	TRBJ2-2	ASSSLAAYTGELF
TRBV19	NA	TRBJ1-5	ASSREGYSNQPQH
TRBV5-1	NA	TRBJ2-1	ASSLVNNLYNEQF
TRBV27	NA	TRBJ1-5	ASSFTGGMGQPQH
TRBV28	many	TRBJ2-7	ASSSAVQKGELAGAYEQY
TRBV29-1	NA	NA	SVVAGGEQY
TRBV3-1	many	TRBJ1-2	ASSQRGDGYT
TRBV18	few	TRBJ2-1	ASSLRTELYNEQF
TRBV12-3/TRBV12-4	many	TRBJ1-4	ASGGTGEGKLF
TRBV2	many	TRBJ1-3	ASNSPGGPSGNTIY
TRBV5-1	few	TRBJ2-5	ASSLRTSGQETQY
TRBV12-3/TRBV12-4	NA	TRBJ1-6	ASSPDSPLH
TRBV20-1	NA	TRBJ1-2	SAPTEDVRGYT
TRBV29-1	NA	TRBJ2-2	SVEVLLAGSANTGELF
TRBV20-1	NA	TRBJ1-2	SAKKGYT
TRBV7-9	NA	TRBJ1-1	ASSKTGVAEAF
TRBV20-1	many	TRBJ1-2	SARDWGYGYT
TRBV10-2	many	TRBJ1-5	ASSAQGNQPQH